This record covers a single T cell receptor beta chain. Its matching antigen is unknown. As every portion of the isolated RNA was reverse transcribed, the sequencing read expressed TCRB transcripts. TCRdb's copy holds only in-frame clones and misses some; the assay was immunoSEQ multiplex PCR. The table records 280,000 or so clones, about 15% of them present only once. These data originate in a study of beta chain features in type 1 diabetes. The length of the CDR3 is 14 residues. Germline CDR1 reads SGHRS; CDR2 reads YFSETQ. The V end lost 0 bases, the J end lost 0 bases, and 6 bases lay between the germline ends. Staining for CD45RO/CCR7/CD25/CD127/CD95/CD27 allowed sorting of CD4+ naive, central memory, regulatory and stem cell-like memory cells. In all sorted populations, purity surpassed 95%. Findings of the study overall: Over-representation of high TCR-expressing cells was a possible consequence of cDNA sequencing. A moderate, significant TCRB CDR3 shortening appeared in type 1 diabetes across four CD4+ subsets.

V and J are TRBV5-1 and TRBJ2-5, with D unresolved. The sequence derives from a man in his late teens or twenties with type 1 diabetes. Sequencing input: naive CD4+ T cells from blood. Written as DNA, the CDR3 is TGCGCCAGCAGCTTGGTAGCCTACCAAGAGACCCAGTACTTC. It is translated as CASSLVAYQETQYF.